This entry lists 30 T cell receptor beta chains sequenced from one sample in a study of radiotherapy plus CTLA-4 blockade in lung cancer. The data were produced by immunoSEQ multiplex PCR, yet TCRdb's version contains in-frame clones alone and is incomplete. Of 70,000 to 90,000 clones in the sample, about 87% were seen once. The sequences come from peripheral blood, collected from a patient treated with radiotherapy plus ipilimumab. These receptors all stem from a human donor with non-small cell lung cancer who had stable disease on radiotherapy plus ipilimumab.

The chain links TRBV6-4 to TRBJ2-7; D gene unclear. Trimming removed 2 bases from V and 5 bases from J, with 10 bases in between. Germline values: CDR1 MRHNA, CDR2 SNTAGT. The CDR3 contains 13 residues. In nucleotides, the CDR3 is TGTGCCAGCAGTGACACCTTGGCTCACGAGCAGTACTTC. Protein product: CASSDTLAHEQYF.

This clone showed up just once. This chain links TRBV6-5 with TRBJ1-3; 9 bases match TRBD1. CDR1 is MNHEY, CDR2 SVGAGI, per germline. CDR3 length: 13 amino acids. Unmatched junction bases numbered 1, after V lost 6 bases and J lost 4 bases. The CDR3 DNA is TGTGCCAGCAGCGGGACAGGGGGAAACACCATATATTTT. This sequence encodes CASSGTGGNTIYF.

CDR3: CASSPTLGNTEAFF. Written as DNA, the CDR3 is TGTGCCAGCAGCCCTACACTGGGGAACACTGAAGCTTTCTTT. V is TRBV27 and J is TRBJ1-1; D remains ambiguous. CDR1 MNHEY and CDR2 SMNVEV come from the germline V gene (reference sequence). This CDR3 contains 14 residues. Trimming removed 6 bases at V and 1 base at J, with 12 bases between.

The chain couples TRBV9 to TRBJ1-1, with D hard to call. This CDR3 comprises 15 residues. The germline gives CDR1 SGDLS, CDR2 YYNGEE. V shed 0 bases and J shed 1 base, with 10 bases lying between them. The CDR3: CASSVEARSNTEAFF. The CDR3 DNA reads as TGTGCCAGCAGCGTAGAGGCACGGTCGAACACTGAAGCTTTCTTT.

The rearrangement links TRBV5-1 to TRBJ2-7, with D perhaps TRBD2 (6 bases). Germline V CDR1 and CDR2: SGHRS, YFSETQ. This CDR3 spans 13 amino acids. V gave up 0 bases and J gave up 7 bases, with 11 bases separating them. CDR3: CASSLGLAWEQYF. The DNA of the CDR3 is TGCGCCAGCAGCTTGGGGCTAGCGTGGGAGCAGTACTTC.

The chain employs TRBV2 and TRBJ1-4; D unclear. Trimming cost V 2 bases and J 5 bases, with 9 bases left between them. Germline V lookup: CDR1 SNHLY, CDR2 FYNNEI. CDR3 length: 14 amino acids. The chain's CDR3 is CASSERLVNEKLFF. The CDR3 nucleotides are TGTGCCAGCAGTGAAAGGCTGGTGAATGAAAAACTGTTTTTT.

This clone was seen more than once but under ten times. J is TRBJ2-7 and V is TRBV6-4; 7 bases agree with TRBD1. CDR3 length equals 16 residues. The V segment lost 0 bases and the J segment 2 bases; nucleotides outside the gene matches: 7. Germline CDR1 reads MRHNA; CDR2 reads SNTAGT. This CDR3 is CASSDSPGTATYEQYF. The CDR3 coding sequence is TGTGCCAGCAGTGACTCTCCGGGGACAGCGACCTACGAGCAGTACTTC.

This clone showed up just a few times. The chain combines TRBV30 with TRBJ2-5; 9 nucleotides agree with TRBD2. Trimming removed 5 bases from V and 5 bases from J; junction bases left unmatched: 6. The V gene's germline CDR1 is GTSNPN and CDR2 SVGIG (reference sequence). This CDR3 is built from 13 residues. In DNA form, the CDR3 reads TGTGCCTGGTCTGCGGGAGGGCAGGAGACCCAGTACTTC. It encodes CAWSAGGQETQYF.

The chain employs TRBV4-1 and TRBJ1-4, with D possibly TRBD1 on 5 matching bases. V dropped 6 bases and J dropped 8 bases, with 13 bases sitting between them. Germline CDR1 and CDR2: MGHRA and YSYEKL. The length of the CDR3 is 13 residues. CDR3 region: CASSKGRGEKLFF. CDR3 sequence (DNA): TGCGCCAGCAGTAAAGGGAGGGGCGAAAAACTGTTTTTT.

The chain is built from TRBV7-8 and TRBJ2-7; 13 positions agree with TRBD2. The V gene end was trimmed by 6 bases and the J gene end by 9 bases; junction bases not matched to a gene: 17. The CDR3 consists of 17 residues. In germline, CDR1 is SGHVS, CDR2 FQNEAQ. CDR3 protein: CASSPIITSGRAGGQYF. DNA for the CDR3: TGTGCCAGCAGTCCAATTATAACTAGCGGGAGGGCCGGTGGGCAGTACTTC.

The genes are TRBV27 and TRBJ2-5; 9 positions agree with TRBD2. The CDR3 sequence is 15 residues long. With 5 bases clipped from V and 1 base from J, the junction kept 5 bases outside the gene matches. Germline V gives CDR1 MNHEY, CDR2 SMNVEV (reference sequence). The CDR3 bases are TGTGCCAGCAGTATGACTAGCGGACGCCAAGAGACCCAGTACTTC. Translating it yields CASSMTSGRQETQYF.

The chain combines TRBV7-9 with TRBJ1-2; D gene uncertain. This CDR3 contains 14 residues. Per the germline V gene, CDR1 is SEHNR and CDR2 is FQNEAQ (reference sequence). V lost 1 base to trimming and J lost 6 bases, with 12 bases between them. The CDR3 is CASSLVGELNGYTF. As DNA, the CDR3 is TGTGCCAGCAGCTTAGTCGGAGAATTGAATGGCTACACCTTC.

The chain recombines TRBV25-1 with TRBJ2-5; tentatively, D is TRBD1 (6 bases). V lost 4 bases to trimming and J lost 2 bases, with 11 bases between them. In germline, CDR1 is MGHDK, CDR2 SYGVNS. CDR3 length equals 14 residues. The CDR3 reads CASSVHGTQETQYF. CDR3 DNA: TGTGCCAGCAGTGTACACGGGACACAAGAGACCCAGTACTTC.

This chain uses TRBV11-2 with TRBJ1-3; D might be TRBD1 (6 bases). Germline values: CDR1 SGHAT, CDR2 FQNNGV. The germline V and J ends were trimmed by 2 bases and 0 bases, with 14 bases remaining between them. The length of the CDR3 is 17 residues. CDR3 loop: CASSLLQGRSSGNTIYF. In nucleotides, the CDR3 is TGTGCCAGCAGCTTACTACAGGGCCGATCCTCTGGAAACACCATATATTTT.

This clone was counted only a few times. V gene TRBV27 combines with J gene TRBJ2-2; D gene unclear. The CDR3 loop spans 11 amino acids. Trimming removed 5 bases from V and 5 bases from J, with 3 bases in between. Per the germline V gene, CDR1 is MNHEY and CDR2 is SMNVEV (reference sequence). As DNA, the CDR3 is TGTGCCAGCAGTGGGACCGGGGAGCTGTTTTTT. Translated: CASSGTGELFF.

The chain joins TRBV5-8 to TRBJ2-1; 12 nucleotides align to TRBD2. The CDR3 contains 15 residues. Unmatched junction bases numbered 4, after V lost 3 bases and J lost 6 bases. The germline V gene has CDR1 SGHTS and CDR2 YDEGEE. The CDR3 loop is CASSSPSGGANEQFF. In DNA, the CDR3 is TGTGCCAGCAGCTCACCTAGCGGGGGGGCCAATGAGCAGTTCTTC.

The rearrangement uses TRBV5-5 and TRBJ1-1; 12 positions agree with TRBD1. CDR3 length: 18 residues. The ends lost 2 bases at V and 7 bases at J; junction bases unmatched: 15. The germline CDR1 and CDR2 sequences are SGHKS and YYEKEE (reference sequence). CDR3 protein: CASSFTRAGTGGEDEAFF. As DNA, the CDR3 is TGTGCCAGCAGCTTTACGCGGGCCGGGACAGGGGGCGAGGATGAAGCTTTCTTT.

The V gene is TRBV7-9, the J gene TRBJ2-7; D is ambiguous. Germline CDR1 SEHNR, CDR2 FQNEAQ (reference sequence). V was cut by 5 bases and J by 4 bases, with 9 bases left in between. The CDR3 sequence is 12 residues long. The chain's CDR3 is CASSPTGYEQYF. Here the CDR3 DNA reads TGTGCCAGCAGCCCCACCGGATACGAGCAGTACTTC.

V gene TRBV5-1 combines with J gene TRBJ2-4; D is undetermined. The CDR3 is 16 amino acids. V lost 1 base to trimming and J lost 1 base, with 12 bases between them. Germline-derived CDR1 and CDR2 are SGHRS and YFSETQ. The CDR3 here is CASSLNTPGAKNIQYF. The CDR3 bases are TGCGCCAGCAGCTTGAACACACCCGGTGCCAAAAACATTCAGTACTTC.

A remark on this clone: The junction departs from germline at one end; a sequencing error may be responsible. This chain connects TRBV18 to TRBJ1-1; D is undetermined. This CDR3 has 15 residues. Per germline, CDR1 KGHSH and CDR2 LQKENI. CDR3 sequence (DNA): TGTACCAGCTCACCACGAACAGCTCAGAACACTGAAGCTTTCTTT. This translates into CTSSPRTAQNTEAFF.

This clone was seen a few times. This chain links TRBV28 with TRBJ2-7; D might be TRBD1 (5 bases). The V end was cut by 6 bases, the J end by 3 bases, with 9 bases between. This CDR3 has 12 amino acids. CDR1 and CDR2 from the germline V gene are MDHEN and SYDVKM. CDR3 protein: CASRVTGYEQYF. The CDR3 nucleotides read TGTGCCAGCAGGGTAACAGGCTACGAGCAGTACTTC.

The CDR3, as DNA: TGTGCCAGCAGCTTTCTGGACTCGGACGAGCAGTACTTC. Amino acids: CASSFLDSDEQYF. The rearrangement joins TRBV5-6 to TRBJ2-7, with a tentative D call TRBD2 (5 bases). Germline V lookup: CDR1 SGHDT, CDR2 YYEEEE. The V end lost 2 bases, the J end lost 5 bases, and 11 bases lay between the germline ends. The CDR3 loop spans 13 amino acids.

The chain uses TRBV30 and TRBJ1-2; D perhaps matches TRBD1 (5 bases). V lost 0 bases and J 5 bases, leaving 13 bases between the germline ends. CDR3 length equals 14 residues. Germline loops: CDR1 GTSNPN, CDR2 SVGIG (reference sequence). CDR3 amino acids: CAWSVVPGGYGYTF. CDR3 coding DNA: TGTGCCTGGAGTGTGGTCCCCGGGGGATATGGCTACACCTTC.

This rearrangement joins TRBV6-1 to TRBJ2-5; 12 bases map to TRBD2. With 1 base clipped from V and 2 bases from J, the junction kept 14 bases outside the gene matches. Germline V gene sequence: CDR1 MNHNS, CDR2 SASEGT. The CDR3 loop spans 20 amino acids. The CDR3: CASSEGKLAGGRNLQETQYF. The DNA of the CDR3 is TGTGCCAGCAGTGAAGGGAAACTAGCGGGGGGCCGGAACCTTCAAGAGACCCAGTACTTC.

The gene calls are TRBV19 and TRBJ1-5, with no clear D. V was shortened by 2 bases and J by 6 bases, with 5 bases between the two germline ends. The CDR3 loop spans 12 amino acids. Germline-derived CDR1 and CDR2 are LNHDA and SQIVND (reference sequence). CDR3 loop: CASSIRTQPQHF. The CDR3 DNA reads TGTGCCAGTAGTATAAGGACTCAGCCCCAGCATTTT.

V is TRBV14 and J is TRBJ2-1, with D perhaps given as TRBD1 or TRBD2 (5 bases each). The CDR3 totals 15 residues. Germline V gene sequence: CDR1 SGHDN, CDR2 FVKESK. V shed 6 bases and J shed 4 bases, with 16 bases lying between them. The CDR3 sequence: CASSRRDGLYNEQFF. CDR3 sequence (DNA): TGTGCCAGCAGTCGCCGGGACGGATTATACAATGAGCAGTTCTTC.

V is TRBV5-4 and J is TRBJ2-5, with D perhaps matching TRBD2 (6 bases). CDR1 and CDR2 (germline): SGHNT, YYREEE (reference sequence). The CDR3 has 13 amino acids. V was pared by 2 bases and J by 5 bases, with 10 bases between. The CDR3 region has the DNA TGTGCCAGCAGCTTTATAGGGAGGGAGACCCAGTACTTC. This translates into CASSFIGRETQYF.

The chain carries TRBV5-1 and TRBJ2-2; no clear D gene. CDR1 SGHRS and CDR2 YFSETQ come from the germline V gene. Trimming left V 0 bases short and J 0 bases short, with 3 bases between. The CDR3 spans 14 residues. In nucleotides, the CDR3 is TGCGCCAGCAGCTTGGCCCCGAACACCGGGGAGCTGTTTTTT. Its protein is CASSLAPNTGELFF.

The chain joins TRBV18 to TRBJ2-3, with 8 nucleotides matching TRBD1. V dropped 3 bases and J dropped 1; count of bases not matched to a gene: 0. The CDR3 contains 14 residues. Per germline, CDR1 KGHSH and CDR2 LQKENI. The CDR3 loop is CASSPTGGTDTQYF. DNA for the CDR3: TGTGCCAGCTCACCGACAGGGGGCACAGATACGCAGTATTTT.

V gene TRBV10-1 combines with J gene TRBJ2-4; D gene unclear. CDR3 size: 15 residues. Per the germline V gene, CDR1 is WNHNN and CDR2 is SYGVQD (reference sequence). Deletions cut 2 bases from V and 9 bases from J, with 17 bases between. The CDR3 bases are TGCGCCAGCAGTGAGAATTCACTATCGAGTGGCATTCAGTACTTC. This sequence encodes CASSENSLSSGIQYF.